These 27 T cell receptor beta chains were all obtained from the same sample, sequenced in a study of human T cells and chemical hapten exposure. Via MiXCR, TCRdb re-called the RACE reads, giving one row per CDR3 protein. The sample carries 70,000 to 75,000 distinct CDR3 sequences, approximately 32% recorded once. Time point indicated: patch test 1, 2 weeks after DPC sensitization. Treatment here: therapeutic diphenylcyclopropenone sensitization with weekly scalp DPC. Material: whole blood, obtained in connection with sensitization to the hapten diphenylcyclopropenone (DPC). The receptors stem from a man in his forties or fifties with alopecia areata. Some clones in this sample may be carry-over from other donors' samples.

The V gene is TRBV11-2, the J gene TRBJ2-2; D may be TRBD2 (5 bases). This CDR3 is built from 14 residues. Trimming removed 2 bases at V and 4 bases at J, with 8 bases between. Germline CDR1 is SGHAT and CDR2 is FQNNGV. The CDR3 sequence is CASSLHGITGELFF. The DNA of the CDR3 is TGTGCCAGCAGCTTACACGGGATCACCGGGGAGCTGTTTTTT.

The genes are TRBV6-6 and TRBJ2-2, with D perhaps TRBD1 (5 bases). With 3 bases removed from V and 10 bases from J, the gap between germline ends came to 12 bases. The germline gives CDR1 MNHNY, CDR2 SVGAGI (reference sequence). The CDR3 is made up of 13 amino acids. The CDR3 is CASSYPRAVELFF. The DNA of the CDR3 is TGTGCCAGCAGTTATCCCAGGGCGGTGGAGCTGTTTTTT.

This clonotype showed up just a few times. This chain links TRBV28 with TRBJ2-5, with D possibly matching TRBD1 (6 bases). This CDR3 contains 14 residues. Germline assignment: CDR1 MDHEN and CDR2 SYDVKM. Between the trimmed V and J ends, which lost 5 bases and 2 bases, there was a span of 12 bases. CDR3: CASSLGQFQETQYF. The CDR3 nucleotides read TGTGCCAGCAGTCTCGGACAGTTTCAAGAGACCCAGTACTTC.

The J gene is TRBJ1-1, the V gene TRBV5-1; maybe TRBD1 (6 bases). The CDR3 loop spans 15 amino acids. Trimming cost V 4 bases and J 3 bases, with 16 bases left between them. CDR1 and CDR2 (germline): SGHRS, YFSETQ. The CDR3 region is CASSRVGGIDTEAFF. DNA for the CDR3: TGCGCCAGCAGCCGAGTTGGGGGCATTGACACTGAAGCTTTCTTT. The variable domain in full, completed from reference TRBV5-1 and TRBJ1-1, reads KAGVTQTPRYLIKTRGQQVTLSCSPISGHRSVSWYQQTPGQGLQFLFEYFSETQRNKGNFPGRFSGRQFSNSRSEMNVSTLELGDSALYLCASSRVGGIDTEAFFGQGTRLTVV.

The chain recombines TRBV5-1 with TRBJ1-4, with D unclear. The CDR3 has 14 residues. V dropped 0 bases and J dropped 0 bases, with 3 bases sitting between them. Looked up from germline, CDR1 is SGHRS and CDR2 is YFSETQ. The chain's CDR3 is CASSLGATNEKLFF. Here the CDR3 DNA reads TGCGCCAGCAGCTTGGGAGCAACTAATGAAAAACTGTTTTTT.

This chain connects TRBV20-1 to TRBJ2-1; D remains unclear. The length of the CDR3 is 12 residues. The germline V and J ends were trimmed by 2 bases and 8 bases, with 10 bases remaining between them. Looked up from germline, CDR1 is DFQATT and CDR2 is SNEGSKA (reference sequence). The CDR3 sequence is CSARLKWDEQFF. The CDR3 DNA reads as TGCAGTGCTAGATTAAAGTGGGATGAGCAGTTCTTC.

This clonotype was recorded once. This chain connects TRBV5-1 to TRBJ1-1; a possible D gene is TRBD1 (5 bases). CDR1 and CDR2 from the germline V gene are SGHRS and YFSETQ. Trimming cost V 2 bases and J 1 base, with 9 bases left between them. The CDR3 totals 14 residues. CDR3 bases: TGCGCCAGCAGCTTCGGGGACGCGAACACTGAAGCTTTCTTT. Translating gives CASSFGDANTEAFF.

V usage is TRBV3-1 and J usage is TRBJ2-7, with TRBD2 matching 10 bases. Germline V CDR1 and CDR2: LGHDT, YNNKEL (reference sequence). After removal of 0 bases from V and 3 bases from J, the junction contained 23 bases not matched to a gene. The CDR3 sequence is 22 residues long. The CDR3 region has the DNA TGTGCCAGCAGCCAAGATTTTGGAGGGGGCCTAGGAACTAGCGGGGCGATCTACGAGCAGTACTTC. Amino acid sequence: CASSQDFGGGLGTSGAIYEQYF.

This clonotype was recorded a few times. V and J are TRBV28 and TRBJ2-2; tentative D call: TRBD2 (6 bases). Trimming pared 8 bases from V and 4 bases from J, leaving 14 bases between. Germline CDR1 is MDHEN and CDR2 is SYDVKM. This CDR3 contains 14 residues. CDR3 region: CASEEGGGTGELFF. The CDR3 bases are TGTGCCAGCGAGGAGGGAGGAGGCACCGGGGAGCTGTTTTTT. Complete variable domain (other parts from reference TRBV28 and TRBJ2-2): DVKVTQSSRYLVKRTGEKVFLECVQDMDHENMFWYRQDPGLGLRLIYFSYDVKMKEKGDIPEGYSVSREKKERFSLILESASTNQTSMYLCASEEGGGTGELFFGEGSRLTVL.

The V call is TRBV20-1, the J call TRBJ1-4, with TRBD1 matching over 8 bases. CDR1 and CDR2 (germline): DFQATT, SNEGSKA (reference sequence). Trimming took 0 bases from V and 8 from J; bases not matched to a gene: 11. The CDR3 runs 16 residues. The CDR3: CSARDSGQGLGEKLFF. Here the CDR3 DNA reads TGCAGTGCTAGAGATTCCGGACAGGGCCTGGGGGAAAAACTGTTTTTT.

The chain has TRBV28 and TRBJ2-1, with 14 bases that match TRBD2. This CDR3 region has 16 residues. Germline trimming cut 8 bases from V and 8 bases from J; bases unmatched to any gene: 11. Germline V gives CDR1 MDHEN, CDR2 SYDVKM. The CDR3 loop is CASAKPGLAGEDEQFF. The DNA for the CDR3 is TGTGCCAGCGCAAAACCGGGACTAGCGGGAGAGGATGAGCAGTTCTTC.

In nucleotides, the CDR3 is TGTGCCAGCCTCGGACAGACTAACTATGGCTACACCTTC. Amino acid sequence: CASLGQTNYGYTF. This chain joins TRBV2 and TRBJ1-2, with D maybe TRBD1 (6 bases). Germline V gene lookup returns CDR1 SNHLY and CDR2 FYNNEI. The V end lost 8 bases, the J end lost 0 bases, and 10 bases lay between the germline ends. CDR3 length equals 13 residues.

The chain joins TRBV28 to TRBJ2-7; weak D call: TRBD2 (5 bases). V shed 2 bases and J shed 0 bases, with 17 bases lying between them. Per germline, CDR1 MDHEN and CDR2 SYDVKM. This CDR3 region has 17 residues. CDR3 nucleotide sequence: TGTGCCAGCAGTTTAGAGGGTGAACCCCGACACTCCTACGAGCAGTACTTC. Translating it yields CASSLEGEPRHSYEQYF.

This clonotype was seen only a few times. The chain joins TRBV9 to TRBJ2-7; 7 bases match TRBD1. Germline-derived CDR1 and CDR2 are SGDLS and YYNGEE. CDR3 size: 14 residues. The V and J ends lost 0 bases and 2 bases, in that order; junction bases with no gene match: 2. CDR3: CASSVDQGAYEQYF. DNA for the CDR3: TGTGCCAGCAGCGTAGATCAGGGGGCCTACGAGCAGTACTTC.

The chain links TRBV28 to TRBJ2-7; 12 bases fit TRBD2. The length of the CDR3 is 15 residues. CDR1 and CDR2 from the germline V gene are MDHEN and SYDVKM. The V and J ends lost 0 bases and 7 bases, in that order; junction bases with no gene match: 4. The CDR3 loop is CASSLWTLAGGEQYF. CDR3 DNA sequence: TGTGCCAGCAGTTTATGGACACTAGCGGGAGGAGAGCAGTACTTC.

This clonotype was seen a handful of times. The chain uses TRBV6-2 or TRBV6-3 and TRBJ2-1; D possibly matches TRBD1 or TRBD2 (5 bases each). CDR1 and CDR2 from the germline V gene are MNHEY and SVGEGT. The V end was cut by 4 bases, the J end by 7 bases, with 14 bases between. CDR3 length: 14 amino acids. The CDR3 DNA sequence: TGTGCCAGCAGTTTGTTGGGGACGGGTAATGAGCAGTTCTTC. Translated: CASSLLGTGNEQFF.

This rearrangement joins TRBV9 to TRBJ1-2; D remains unclear. The ends were cut back, 2 bases at V and 10 bases at J, with 9 bases in the middle. This CDR3 has 11 amino acids. Germline V gene data show CDR1 as SGDLS and CDR2 as YYNGEE. The CDR3 protein is CASSVGRTYTF. CDR3 sequence (DNA): TGTGCCAGCAGCGTCGGCAGGACCTACACCTTC.

This clonotype is termed large (0.1 to 1%). V gene TRBV20-1 combines with J gene TRBJ2-1; TRBD2 might be the D (6 bases). The germline gives CDR1 DFQATT, CDR2 SNEGSKA (reference sequence). V lost 3 bases, J lost 4 bases, and 13 bases lay in between. The CDR3 totals 14 residues. This CDR3 reads CSASGGTVYNEQFF. CDR3 nucleotide sequence: TGCAGTGCTAGCGGCGGGACCGTATACAATGAGCAGTTCTTC.

The CDR3 DNA reads TGTGCCAGCAGTTTATTTAGCGGTGGCTACACCTTC. It translates to CASSLFSGGYTF. V gene TRBV28 combines with J gene TRBJ1-2; D not resolved. Trimming took 1 base from V and 7 from J, leaving 7 bases between them. CDR3 length equals 12 residues. Germline CDR1 reads MDHEN; CDR2 reads SYDVKM.

The chain recombines TRBV7-9 with TRBJ2-5; the D is unclear. V gave up 2 bases and J gave up 1 base, with 5 bases separating them. Germline CDR1 is SEHNR and CDR2 is FQNEAQ (reference sequence). CDR3 size: 13 residues. As DNA, the CDR3 is TGTGCCAGCAGCTTATTCATCCAAGAGACCCAGTACTTC. Translating it yields CASSLFIQETQYF.

The chain is built from TRBV6-2 or TRBV6-3 and TRBJ2-7; no clear D. The V gene lost 0 bases and the J gene lost 3 bases, with 9 bases spanning the gap. Germline-derived CDR1 and CDR2 are MNHEY and SVGEGT. CDR3 size: 14 residues. In DNA form, the CDR3 reads TGTGCCAGCAGTTACTCCACCGGCTTCTACGAGCAGTACTTC. It is translated as CASSYSTGFYEQYF.

The gene calls are TRBV20-1 and TRBJ1-1; TRBD1 is a possible D gene (6 bases). V lost 3 bases, J lost 3 bases, and 14 bases lay in between. CDR3 length equals 14 residues. Germline V CDR1 and CDR2: DFQATT, SNEGSKA (reference sequence). CDR3: CSASGGAMDTEAFF. The CDR3 coding sequence is TGCAGTGCTAGCGGGGGGGCTATGGACACTGAAGCTTTCTTT.

CDR3 sequence: CASSVLSSGRYNEQFF. CDR3 in DNA: TGTGCCAGCAGCGTCTTATCTAGCGGGAGATACAATGAGCAGTTCTTC. The chain employs TRBV11-2 and TRBJ2-1; 10 bases map to TRBD2. Germline V gene data show CDR1 as SGHAT and CDR2 as FQNNGV. V gave up 5 bases and J gave up 4 bases; unmatched junction bases: 8. CDR3 size: 16 residues.

V and J are TRBV7-3 and TRBJ2-7; 14 positions match TRBD2. Trimming at V came to 8 bases and at J to 6 bases, leaving 6 bases not matched to a gene. CDR1 is SGHTA and CDR2 is FQGTGA in the germline V gene. The CDR3 extends over 14 amino acids. CDR3 protein: CASGSGTSGSEQYF. The CDR3 bases are TGTGCCAGCGGGTCGGGGACTAGCGGGAGCGAGCAGTACTTC. Supplemented by reference TRBV7-3 and TRBJ2-7, the full variable domain reads GAGVSQTPSNKVTEKGKYVELRCDPISGHTALYWYRQSLGQGPEFLIYFQGTGAADDSGLPNDRFFAVRPEGSVSTLKIQRTERGDSAVYLCASGSGTSGSEQYFGPGTRLTVT.

This clonotype came up a few times. The chain employs TRBV24-1 and TRBJ2-3; D is ambiguous. V was cut by 3 bases and J by 8 bases, with 8 bases left in between. The CDR3 runs to 12 residues. Per germline, CDR1 KGHDR and CDR2 SFDVKD. CDR3: CATSDSAGTQYF. Here the CDR3 DNA reads TGTGCCACCAGTGATAGCGCCGGTACGCAGTATTTT.

J is TRBJ2-2 and V is TRBV13, with a possible D match to TRBD2 (7 bases). Germline V gene data show CDR1 as PRHDT and CDR2 as FYEKMQ (reference sequence). The CDR3 totals 16 residues. Trimming cost V 0 bases and J 3 bases, with 11 bases left between them. CDR3 coding DNA: TGTGCCAGCAGCTTAGGCTGGCGGGGGCACACCGGGGAGCTGTTTTTT. The encoded protein is CASSLGWRGHTGELFF.

Only a few counts were recorded for this clonotype. The chain links TRBV3-1 to TRBJ2-3; no clear D. The germline CDR1 and CDR2 sequences are LGHDT and YNNKEL (reference sequence). Trimming left V 0 bases short and J 5 bases short, with 3 bases between. The CDR3 is 12 amino acids. CDR3 protein: CASSQEGDTQYF. DNA of the CDR3: TGTGCCAGCAGCCAAGAGGGAGATACGCAGTATTTT.